This T cell receptor (beta chain) stems from a study of Tregs in tolerant kidney transplant recipients. Whole-study findings and limits: Activated donor B cell expansion appeared to reveal the most relevant donor-specific TCRbeta repertoire. Donor-specific Treg expansion exceeded global Treg expansion in tolerant patients, suggesting antigen drive. Biological reproducibility was not directly addressed, but technical replication error appeared minimal.

The ends were cut back, 3 bases at V and 9 bases at J, with 17 bases in the middle. Germline loops: CDR1 SNHLY, CDR2 FYNNEI. The CDR3 totals 14 residues. On this clone: What it binds is not known.

Profiled with immunoSEQ multiplex PCR; TCRdb holds only in-frame clones, not every one. This table has 60,000 to 65,000 clones, roughly 98% appearing once. Regulatory T cells were sorted from thawed PBMCs rested overnight at 37°C with 200 IU/ml IL-2. Specimen: Tregs from blood, collected before the transplant. The source is a human donor who received a combined kidney and bone marrow transplant. This rearrangement joins TRBV2 to TRBJ1-1; D may be TRBD1 (6 bases). CDR3 DNA: TGTGCCAGCAGTGAGGTAATAATGGGGGCTCAAGCTTTCTTT. Residues: CASSEVIMGAQAFF. Looking up the rest from reference TRBV2 and TRBJ1-1 gives the full variable domain: EPEVTQTPSHQVTQMGQEVILRCVPISNHLYFYWYRQILGQKVEFLVSFYNNEISEKSEIFDDQFSVERPDGSNFTLKIRSTKLEDSAMYFCASSEVIMGAQAFFGQGTRLTVV.